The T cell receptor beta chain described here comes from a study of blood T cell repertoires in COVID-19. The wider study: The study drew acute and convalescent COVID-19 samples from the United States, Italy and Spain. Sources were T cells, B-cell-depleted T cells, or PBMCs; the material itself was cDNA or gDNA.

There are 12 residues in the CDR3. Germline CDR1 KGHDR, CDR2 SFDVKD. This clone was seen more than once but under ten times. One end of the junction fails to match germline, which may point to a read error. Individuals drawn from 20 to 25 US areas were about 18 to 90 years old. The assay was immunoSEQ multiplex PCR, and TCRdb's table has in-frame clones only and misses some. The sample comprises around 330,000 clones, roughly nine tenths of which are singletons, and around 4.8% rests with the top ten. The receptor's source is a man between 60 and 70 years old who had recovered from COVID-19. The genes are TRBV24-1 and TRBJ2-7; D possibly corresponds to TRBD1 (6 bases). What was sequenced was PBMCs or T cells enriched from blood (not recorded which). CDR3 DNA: TGTGCCACGAGTGACCAGGGGAGCGAGCAGTACTTC. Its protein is CATSDQGSEQYF.